This is a list of T cell receptor beta chains from one sample in a study of blood T cell repertoires in COVID-19. Data came from immunoSEQ multiplex PCR; TCRdb stores just in-frame clones and leaves some out. Of about 160,000 clones listed, approximately 81% are singletons. Sequencing used peripheral blood. Source of these receptors: a human donor with acute or convalescent COVID-19. The donor label of this sample is uncertain. Both conserved end residues are trimmed from each CDR3. Each record gives: V gene, clone size, CDR3 protein. The size of a clone is reported for some rows only, either as once, few or many, or as a class for expanded clones.

V: TRBV13
size: -
CDR3: ASSLVAGADTQY

V: TRBV7-8
size: -
CDR3: ASSLEGATRNQPQH

V: TRBV29-1
size: -
CDR3: SVEEGRGTSYEQY

V: TRBV7-9
size: -
CDR3: ASSSRDRGRYEQY

V: TRBV3-1/TRBV3-2
size: -
CDR3: ASSRTEGQGSEAF

V: TRBV6-1
size: -
CDR3: ASSEARRTGNQPQH

V: TRBV5-4
size: -
CDR3: ASSPGQSLAKNIQY

V: TRBV7-3
size: -
CDR3: ASSLASSLNEQF

V: TRBV13
size: -
CDR3: ASSAPGTGGWYTEAF

V: TRBV18
size: -
CDR3: ASSPMSRQGEAF

V: TRBV9
size: -
CDR3: ASSVDGVYSGNTIY

V: TRBV6-5
size: -
CDR3: ASSTGSSYEQY

V: TRBV7-3
size: few
CDR3: ASSLTASGVSDNEQF

V: TRBV7-9
size: -
CDR3: ASSLGGNLDTQY

V: TRBV19
size: -
CDR3: ASSPEGETQH